The rows below give T cell receptor beta chains drawn from one sample of a study of CD8 T cells in Susac syndrome. TCRdb ran MiXCR on the immunoSEQ multiplex PCR reads and lists one entry per CDR3 protein. The table shows over 300,000 distinct CDR3 sequences, with 92% occurring only once. The sequenced sample consisted of CD4+ T cells from PBMCs. These receptors were collected from a human donor with multiple sclerosis. Both conserved end residues are part of each CDR3. The order of the fields is V gene, CDR3 length, CDR3 protein.

TRBV27 | 14 | CASSKQGLHQPQHF
TRBV29-1 | 13 | CSGASGLYNEQFF
TRBV20-1 | 16 | CSAREGGQTVNSPLHF
TRBV7-2 | 15 | CASSPSSGSPFEQFF
TRBV11-2 | 22 | CASSLETGGGILGGTNTGELFF
TRBV2 | 16 | CASSGAATYSNQPQHF
TRBV30 | 14 | CAWSVGGPTDTQYF
TRBV19 | 15 | CASSTQTANTGELFF
TRBV20-1 | 13 | CSARLTARAGYTF
TRBV6-2/TRBV6-3 | 14 | CASSFQQQGSGLFF
TRBV24-1 | 14 | CATSANGPPYGYTF
TRBV12-3/TRBV12-4 | 14 | CASSFVGGTDTQYF
TRBV18 | 14 | CASSPDRDGGSKFF
TRBV7-9 | 13 | CASNFRDYNEQFF
TRBV12-3/TRBV12-4 | 14 | CASSPLGWRVEQFF
TRBV5-1 | 12 | CASSSGSLAGIF
TRBV4-1 | 15 | CASSQATSSGTVQYF
TRBV4-1 | 17 | CASSQGWTSGAWREQYF
TRBV6-2/TRBV6-3 | 13 | CASSTGGITEAFF
TRBV9 | 16 | CASSPQRGSSSYEQYF
TRBV20-1 | 11 | CSARVRDREYF
TRBV5-1 | 16 | CASSVLPAGGTDTQYF
TRBV12-3/TRBV12-4 | 14 | CASRATGGTGELFF
TRBV29-1 | 13 | CSVEDPGDGELFF
TRBV5-1 | 13 | CASSLPVTGELFF
TRBV19 | 15 | CASSIAGYSNQPQHF
TRBV19 | 15 | CASSTSTGWGTEAFF
TRBV20-1 | 14 | CSAREAGAAYEQYF
TRBV19 | 15 | CASSIRRQPAGELFF
TRBV4-1 | 14 | CASSQDPFFTEAFF
TRBV7-2 | 16 | CASSLGSGGPTYEQYF
TRBV5-1 | 17 | CASTNRASLGGRNEQFF
TRBV20-1 | 13 | CSASTGFQETQYF
TRBV5-1 | 14 | CASSVLGAGGEAFF
TRBV30 | 15 | CAWGSGTGRYNEQFF
TRBV12-3/TRBV12-4 | 16 | CASSRGLAASTDTQYF
TRBV19 | 15 | CASSATGETNEKLFF
TRBV6-1 | 16 | CASSDRGGSSSYEQYF
TRBV2 | 16 | CASSEGLARSTDTQYF
TRBV19 | 14 | CASSTPGGTYEQYF
TRBV7-9 | 13 | CASSPVSAGELFF
TRBV7-8 | 13 | CASSGSRGEKLFF
TRBV2 | 12 | CASSPGQYGYTF
TRBV7-2 | 14 | CASSPFEGASPLHF
TRBV4-2 | 15 | CASSQGDGFSYEQYF
TRBV30 | 17 | CASKPPGHPSNTGELFF
TRBV6-5 | 17 | CASSFFDPGEGSYEQYF
TRBV4-1 | 17 | CASSQEGLAGRTDTQYF
TRBV7-2 | 17 | CASSPGLAGPNTGELFF
TRBV6-6 | 16 | CASSSSGGSRAETQYF
TRBV6-1 | 16 | CASSETGTEENQPQHF
TRBV19 | 14 | CASSTLARGKKLFF
TRBV7-2 | 13 | CASSLSGTHEQFF
TRBV4-3 | 16 | CASSQGGGTQNTEAFF
TRBV30 | 12 | CAWSNFRETQYF